The text below deals with one T cell receptor beta chain. Its cognate antigen is unknown. Trimming removed 1 base from V and 9 bases from J; junction bases left unmatched: 5. The V gene's germline CDR1 is MGHRA and CDR2 YSYEKL. This CDR3 has 15 amino acids. The record originates from a study of T cells after posttransplantation cyclophosphamide. Generated by immunoSEQ multiplex PCR, the TCRdb table keeps only in-frame clones and is missing some. The repertoire has about 52,000 clones, roughly 92% of them found once; the top ten carry approximately 2.8%. Broader study findings: Later blood repertoires were often dominated by clones from the donor CD8+ memory compartment. After PTCy, TRB diversity resembled that of CNI/methotrexate controls.

This related bone marrow graft donor gave peripheral blood on the day of marrow donation. The material sequenced was PBMCs. This receptor was obtained from a woman aged 25 to 39 in good health and a related stem cell transplant donor. The gene calls are TRBV4-1 and TRBJ1-6, with 8 positions matching TRBD1. CDR3 sequence (DNA): TGCGCCAGCAGCCAAGGGACAGGGTGGGGTTCACCCCTCCACTTT. This gives the protein CASSQGTGWGSPLHF.